These 9 T cell receptor beta chains were all obtained from the same sample, sequenced in a study of T cells in Graves' hyperthyroidism and ophthalmopathy. RNA transcripts yielded amplified TCR beta CDR3 regions. A set of HTBI primers served as the primers for a first-round RT-PCR of the TCR CDR3. TCRdb redid the calling of the multiplex PCR reads with MiXCR, one entry per CDR3 protein. The repertoire holds fewer than 550,000 distinct CDR3 sequences, 15% to 19% seen once, with 13% to 15% in the top ten. Sequenced: blood. The source is a woman aged 18-29 years with Graves' hyperthyroidism.

In this sample, this clonotype turned up many times. The J gene is TRBJ1-5, the V gene TRBV27; a weak D match, TRBD1 (6 bases). CDR3 length: 17 amino acids. V was trimmed by 4 bases and J by 2 bases, leaving 18 bases between them. Germline V gene lookup returns CDR1 MNHEY and CDR2 SMNVEV (reference sequence). CDR3 nucleotide sequence: TGTGCCAGCAGTTCCTACTCGGGACACCGTGGCAATCAGCCCCAGCATTTT. This encodes CASSSYSGHRGNQPQHF.

The rearrangement uses TRBV28 and TRBJ1-2; possibly TRBD1 for D (6 bases). The length of the CDR3 is 13 residues. The V gene's germline CDR1 is MDHEN and CDR2 SYDVKM. Trimming removed 5 bases from V and 5 bases from J, with 12 bases in between. CDR3 nucleotide sequence: TGTGCCAGCAGTAAATACAGGGATTATGGCTACACCTTC. Translation gives CASSKYRDYGYTF.

This clonotype was recorded a few times. This chain links TRBV3-1 with TRBJ1-2; 7 bases map to TRBD1. V shed 4 bases, J shed 4 bases, and the junction held 9 bases outside the gene matches. The CDR3 spans 15 residues. The germline CDR1 and CDR2 sequences are LGHDT and YNNKEL (reference sequence). CDR3 sequence reads: CASSLRTGRGYGYTF. The CDR3 DNA sequence: TGTGCCAGCAGCCTTCGGACAGGACGGGGCTATGGCTACACCTTC.

V gene TRBV15 combines with J gene TRBJ2-2, with 8 bases that match TRBD1. Germline V gives CDR1 LNHNV, CDR2 YYDKDF (reference sequence). CDR3 length: 16 residues. The V segment lost 0 bases and the J segment 4 bases; nucleotides outside the gene matches: 4. CDR3 sequence (DNA): TGTGCCACCAGCAGAGATACAGGGACAGGCACCGGGGAGCTGTTTTTT. This encodes CATSRDTGTGTGELFF.

The table lists this clonotype with a few counts. It may be a read error: a sequence one base away is much more abundant. The chain recombines TRBV6-9 with TRBJ1-1, with a possible D match to TRBD1 (6 bases). The CDR3 loop spans 14 amino acids. Germline V gives CDR1 MNHGY, CDR2 SVAAGI. The CDR3 coding sequence is TGTGTCAGCAGTTACGGACAGACCAACACTGAAGCTTTCTTT. Its protein product is CVSSYGQTNTEAFF.

This clonotype was recorded at least ten times. The V gene is TRBV5-6, the J gene TRBJ1-1, with no clear D. V dropped 2 bases and J dropped 4 bases, with 9 bases sitting between them. Germline assignment: CDR1 SGHDT and CDR2 YYEEEE. The CDR3 is 13 amino acids. The CDR3 reads CASSFFSGTEAFF. The CDR3 region has the DNA TGTGCCAGCAGCTTTTTCTCGGGCACTGAAGCTTTCTTT.

This rearrangement joins TRBV4-3 to TRBJ1-6; 7 nucleotides line up with TRBD1. V trimming: 3 bases; J trimming: 0 bases; junction bases outside the gene matches: 8. This CDR3 is 18 amino acids long. Germline assignment: CDR1 LGHNA and CDR2 YSLEER. CDR3 coding DNA: TGCGCCAGCAGCCATTCCGGACAGGCAGACTCCTATAATTCACCCCTCCACTTT. Translating it yields CASSHSGQADSYNSPLHF.

The J gene is TRBJ2-2, the V gene TRBV3-1; no definite D call. Deletions cut 1 base from V and 7 bases from J, with 16 bases between. The CDR3 sequence is 16 residues long. The germline V gene encodes CDR1 LGHDT and CDR2 YNNKEL (reference sequence). CDR3 residues: CASSQVSLGQGGELFF. In nucleotides, the CDR3 is TGTGCCAGCAGCCAAGTTAGTCTTGGCCAAGGCGGGGAGCTGTTTTTT.

This clonotype was observed at least ten times. J is TRBJ1-1 and V is TRBV20-1, with D maybe TRBD1 (6 bases). Germline V gene data show CDR1 as DFQATT and CDR2 as SNEGSKA (reference sequence). V was trimmed by 5 bases and J by 4 bases, leaving 20 bases between them. This CDR3 has 15 amino acids. The CDR3 here is CSAFPGLGASTEAFF. The CDR3 DNA reads TGCAGTGCTTTTCCGGGCCTGGGGGCGTCCACTGAAGCTTTCTTT.